Sequencing of this T cell receptor beta chain was carried out in a study of T cells after posttransplantation cyclophosphamide. On the day of bone marrow donation, the related graft donor provided peripheral blood. Per the germline V gene, CDR1 is SGDLS and CDR2 is YYNGEE. The CDR3 contains 14 residues. The V gene lost 3 bases and the J gene lost 6 bases, with 12 bases spanning the gap. Sequenced by immunoSEQ multiplex PCR; TCRdb stores in-frame clones only, minus some. The table includes under 15,000 clones, about four fifths detected once. Study-wide points: After PTCy, TRB diversity resembled that of CNI/methotrexate controls. Skin or GI-infiltrating T cells shared few TRB sequences with blood. Donor CD8+ memory clones often dominated recipient blood repertoires at later times.

As to this clone: Antigen unknown.

This receptor was taken from a man over 45 in good health, CMV-negative, and a related stem cell transplant donor. The source material was memory CD4+ T cells sorted from PBMCs. This chain connects TRBV9 to TRBJ2-2; weak D call: TRBD1 (5 bases). This chain's CDR3 is CASSASGRAGELFF. The DNA for the CDR3 is TGTGCCAGCAGCGCAAGTGGCAGGGCCGGGGAGCTGTTTTTT.